This note documents a single T cell receptor (beta chain) sequence. The CDR3 end lies 3 residues beyond the end of the read and is filled in from the germline J gene. V was pared by 10 bases and J by 2 bases, with 8 bases of the junction left unmatched. The V gene's germline CDR1 is SNHLY and CDR2 FYNNEI. This CDR3 contains 13 residues. The data were obtained in a study of T cells in women clearing cervical HPV infection. About the study: Case blood drawn at lesion detection; control blood after infection cleared.

TCRdb keeps only in-frame clones here, not all; method: immunoSEQ multiplex PCR. Found here are 40,000 to 45,000 clones; the top ten clones hold more than 1%. This sequence was found in a woman aged 18-70 years with a cervical HPV16 infection that either progressed to CIN3+ or cleared (not recorded which). Material for sequencing was blood buffy coat. The chain links TRBV2 to TRBJ2-7, with 7 nucleotides matching TRBD2. The CDR3 DNA, read in part, is TGTGCCACAGGGACTACCCAAGCCTACGAG. Amino acids: CATGTTQAYE. The full CDR3 sequence reads CATGTTQAYEQYF.